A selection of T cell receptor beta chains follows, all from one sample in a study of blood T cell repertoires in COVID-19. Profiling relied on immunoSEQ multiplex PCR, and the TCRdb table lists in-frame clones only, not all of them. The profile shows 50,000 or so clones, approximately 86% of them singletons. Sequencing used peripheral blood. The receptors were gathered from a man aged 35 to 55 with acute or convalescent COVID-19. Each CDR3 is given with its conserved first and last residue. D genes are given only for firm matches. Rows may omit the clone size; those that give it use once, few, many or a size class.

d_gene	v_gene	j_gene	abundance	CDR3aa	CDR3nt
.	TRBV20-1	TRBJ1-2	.	CSAIREGGYTF	TGCAGTGCTATCCGGGAGGGGGGCTACACCTTC
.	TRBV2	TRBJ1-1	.	CASSDYAYTEAFF	TGTGCCAGCAGTGATTACGCGTACACTGAAGCTTTCTTT
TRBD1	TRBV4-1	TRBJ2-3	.	CASSQGTGGSDTDTQYF	TGCGCCAGCAGCCAAGGAACAGGGGGCTCAGACACAGATACGCAGTATTTT
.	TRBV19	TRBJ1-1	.	CASRGRGEAEAFF	TGTGCCAGTAGGGGCCGGGGGGAGGCTGAAGCTTTCTTT
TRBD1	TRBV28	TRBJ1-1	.	CASKTGDWNTEAFF	TGTGCCAGCAAGACAGGGGATTGGAACACTGAAGCTTTCTTT
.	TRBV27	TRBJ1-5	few	CASIARGSNQPQHF	TGTGCCAGCATAGCGAGGGGGAGCAATCAGCCCCAGCATTTT
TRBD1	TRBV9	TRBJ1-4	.	CASSPGGVGEKLFF	TGTGCCAGCAGCCCAGGGGGAGTCGGTGAAAAACTGTTTTTT
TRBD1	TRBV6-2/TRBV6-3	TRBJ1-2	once	CASSKQGIWGYGYTF	TGTGCCAGCAGCAAACAGGGGATTTGGGGTTATGGCTACACCTTC
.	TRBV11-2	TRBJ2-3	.	CASSLEAGLPDTQYF	TGTGCCAGCAGCTTAGAGGCAGGGCTCCCAGATACGCAGTATTTT
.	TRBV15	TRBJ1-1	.	CATSRDWTAMNTEAFF	TGTGCCACCAGCAGAGATTGGACAGCCATGAACACTGAAGCTTTCTTT
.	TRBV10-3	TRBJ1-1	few	CATSDRMNTEAFF	TGTGCCACCTCGGACAGAATGAACACTGAAGCTTTCTTT
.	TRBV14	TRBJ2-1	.	CASSQGSGASYNEQFF	TGTGCCAGCAGCCAAGGGAGCGGTGCCTCCTACAATGAGCAGTTCTTC
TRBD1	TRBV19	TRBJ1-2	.	CASRDPYRQGDYGYTF	TGTGCCAGTAGGGACCCTTACCGACAGGGGGACTATGGCTACACCTTC
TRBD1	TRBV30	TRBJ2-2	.	CAYRTGPLNTGELFF	TGTGCCTACAGGACAGGGCCCCTGAACACCGGGGAGCTGTTTTTT
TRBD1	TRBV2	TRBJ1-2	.	CASSVGQGSGYTF	TGTGCCAGCAGTGTTGGACAGGGCTCCGGCTACACCTTC
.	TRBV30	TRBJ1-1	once	CAWRTALNTEAFF	TGTGCCTGGAGGACAGCGTTGAACACTGAAGCTTTCTTT
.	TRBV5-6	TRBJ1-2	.	CASSRQLSIYGYTF	TGTGCCAGCAGCAGACAGTTAAGTATCTATGGCTACACCTTC
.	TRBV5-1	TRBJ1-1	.	CASSSGHQNTEAFF	TGCGCCAGCAGCTCTGGGCACCAGAACACTGAAGCTTTCTTT
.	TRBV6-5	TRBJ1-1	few	CASSYSQLNTEAFF	TGTGCCAGCAGTTATTCACAGCTGAACACTGAAGCTTTCTTT
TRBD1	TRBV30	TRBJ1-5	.	CAWSVNRGFQPQHF	TGTGCCTGGAGTGTAAACAGGGGGTTTCAGCCCCAGCATTTT
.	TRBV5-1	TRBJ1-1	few	CASSLPDRNTEAFF	TGCGCCAGCAGCTTGCCCGACAGGAACACTGAAGCTTTCTTT
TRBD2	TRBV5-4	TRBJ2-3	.	CASSTLAGGRADTQYF	TGTGCCAGCAGCACCTTAGCGGGGGGGCGGGCAGATACGCAGTATTTT
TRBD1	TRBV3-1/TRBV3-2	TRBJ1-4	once	CASSRGTGVATNEKLFF	TGTGCCAGCAGCCGGGGGACAGGTGTCGCAACTAATGAAAAACTGTTTTTT
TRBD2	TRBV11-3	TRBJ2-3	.	CASSPTESGSLPDTQYF	TGTGCCAGCAGCCCTACGGAGAGCGGGAGCCTCCCAGATACGCAGTATTTT
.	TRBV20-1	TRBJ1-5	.	CSASLGGSNQPQHF	TGCAGTGCTAGTTTAGGGGGTAGCAATCAGCCCCAGCATTTT
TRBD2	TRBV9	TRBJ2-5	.	CASSVGTSGGQETQYF	TGTGCCAGCAGCGTAGGGACTAGCGGGGGCCAAGAGACCCAGTACTTC
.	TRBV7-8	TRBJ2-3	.	CASSSIWSSTDTQYF	TGTGCCAGCAGCTCCATTTGGAGTAGCACAGATACGCAGTATTTT
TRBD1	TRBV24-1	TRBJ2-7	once	CATSGQGAGEQYF	TGTGCCACCAGTGGACAGGGGGCCGGCGAGCAGTACTTC
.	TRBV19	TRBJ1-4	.	CASSTLNAATNEKLFF	TGTGCCAGTAGTACCCTAAATGCTGCAACTAATGAAAAACTGTTTTTT
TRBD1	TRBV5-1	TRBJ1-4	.	CASRKDRAGEKLFF	TGCGCCAGCAGAAAAGACAGGGCTGGGGAAAAACTGTTTTTT
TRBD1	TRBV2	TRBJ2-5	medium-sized	CASNKQGARETQYF	TGTGCCAGCAACAAACAGGGGGCGAGGGAGACCCAGTACTTC
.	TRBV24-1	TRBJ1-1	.	CATQRDLNTEAFF	TGTGCCACTCAGCGGGACCTGAACACTGAAGCTTTCTTT